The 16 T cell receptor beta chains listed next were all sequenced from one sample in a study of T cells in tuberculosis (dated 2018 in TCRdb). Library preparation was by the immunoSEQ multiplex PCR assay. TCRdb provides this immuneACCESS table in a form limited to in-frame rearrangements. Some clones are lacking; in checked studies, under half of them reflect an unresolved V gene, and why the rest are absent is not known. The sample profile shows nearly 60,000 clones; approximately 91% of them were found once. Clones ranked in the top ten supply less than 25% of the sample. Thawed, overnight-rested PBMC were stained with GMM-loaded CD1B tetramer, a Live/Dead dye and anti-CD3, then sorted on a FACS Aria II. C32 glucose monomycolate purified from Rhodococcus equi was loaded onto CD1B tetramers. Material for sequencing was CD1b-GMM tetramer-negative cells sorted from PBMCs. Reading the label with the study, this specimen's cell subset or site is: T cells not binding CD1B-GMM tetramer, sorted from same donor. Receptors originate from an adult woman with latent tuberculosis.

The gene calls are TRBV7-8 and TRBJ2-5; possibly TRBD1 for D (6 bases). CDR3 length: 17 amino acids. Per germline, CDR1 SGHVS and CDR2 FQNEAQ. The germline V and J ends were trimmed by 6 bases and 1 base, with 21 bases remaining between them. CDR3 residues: CASRGPGTPVRQETQYF. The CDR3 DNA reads TGTGCCAGCAGGGGCCCCGGGACACCGGTCCGCCAAGAGACCCAGTACTTC.

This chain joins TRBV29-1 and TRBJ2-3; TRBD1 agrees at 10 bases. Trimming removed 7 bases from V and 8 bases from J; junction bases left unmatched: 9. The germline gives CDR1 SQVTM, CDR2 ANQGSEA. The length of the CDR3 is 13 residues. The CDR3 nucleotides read TGCAGCGGGGGACAGGGGAGGGGAGGTACGCAGTATTTT. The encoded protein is CSGGQGRGGTQYF.

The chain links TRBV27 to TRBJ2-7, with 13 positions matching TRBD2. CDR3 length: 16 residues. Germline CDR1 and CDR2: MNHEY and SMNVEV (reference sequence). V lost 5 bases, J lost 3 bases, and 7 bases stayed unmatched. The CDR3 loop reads CASSLRGLAGFYEQYF. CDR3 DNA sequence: TGTGCCAGCAGTCTGAGGGGACTAGCGGGGTTCTACGAGCAGTACTTC.

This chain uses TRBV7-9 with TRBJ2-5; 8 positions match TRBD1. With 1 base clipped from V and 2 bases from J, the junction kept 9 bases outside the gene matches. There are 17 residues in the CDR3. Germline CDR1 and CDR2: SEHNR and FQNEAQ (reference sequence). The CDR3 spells CASSLEYGQGFQETQYF. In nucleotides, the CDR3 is TGTGCCAGCAGCTTAGAGTACGGACAGGGTTTTCAAGAGACCCAGTACTTC.

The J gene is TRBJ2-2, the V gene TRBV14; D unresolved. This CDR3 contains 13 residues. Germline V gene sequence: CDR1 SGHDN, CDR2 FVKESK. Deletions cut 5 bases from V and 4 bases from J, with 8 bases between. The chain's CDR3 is CASSEYGTGELFF. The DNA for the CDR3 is TGTGCCAGCAGCGAATACGGCACCGGGGAGCTGTTTTTT.

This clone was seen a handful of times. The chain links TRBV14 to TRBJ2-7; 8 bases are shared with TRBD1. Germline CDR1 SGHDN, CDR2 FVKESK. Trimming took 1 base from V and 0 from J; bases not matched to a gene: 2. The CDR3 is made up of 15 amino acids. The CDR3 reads CASSQATGASYEQYF. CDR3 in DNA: TGTGCCAGCAGCCAAGCGACAGGGGCCTCCTACGAGCAGTACTTC.

CDR3 amino acids: CASSEQGANGNTIYF. DNA for the CDR3: TGTGCCAGCAGTGAACAGGGGGCGAATGGAAACACCATATATTTT. This chain connects TRBV6-1 to TRBJ1-3, with 8 bases fitting TRBD1. The CDR3 covers 15 residues. The germline V gene encodes CDR1 MNHNS and CDR2 SASEGT. Trimming at V came to 2 bases and at J to 3 bases, leaving 3 bases not matched to a gene.

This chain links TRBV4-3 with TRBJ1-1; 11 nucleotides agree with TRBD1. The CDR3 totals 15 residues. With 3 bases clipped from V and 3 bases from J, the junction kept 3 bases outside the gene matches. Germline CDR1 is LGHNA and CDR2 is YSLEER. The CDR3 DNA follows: TGCGCCAGCAGCCACTCGGACAGGGGGCACACTGAAGCTTTCTTT. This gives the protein CASSHSDRGHTEAFF.

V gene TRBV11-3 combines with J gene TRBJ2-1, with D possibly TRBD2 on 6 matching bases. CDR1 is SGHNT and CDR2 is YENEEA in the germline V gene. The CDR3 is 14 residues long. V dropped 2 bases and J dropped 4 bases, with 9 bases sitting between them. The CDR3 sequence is CASSLWDSYNEQFF. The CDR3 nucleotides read TGTGCCAGCAGCTTATGGGACTCTTACAATGAGCAGTTCTTC. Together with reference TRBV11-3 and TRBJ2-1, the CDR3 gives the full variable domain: EAGVVQSPRYKIIEKKQPVAFWCNPISGHNTLYWYLQNLGQGPELLIRYENEEAVDDSQLPKDRFSAERLKGVDSTLKIQPAELGDSAVYLCASSLWDSYNEQFFGPGTRLTVL.

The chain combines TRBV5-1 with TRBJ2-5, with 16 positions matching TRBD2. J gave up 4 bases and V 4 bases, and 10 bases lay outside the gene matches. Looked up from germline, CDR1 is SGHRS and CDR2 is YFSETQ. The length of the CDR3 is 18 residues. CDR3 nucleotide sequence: TGCGCCAGCAGCATCTCACCGGGACTAGCGGGGGGGCGAGAGACCCAGTACTTC. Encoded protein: CASSISPGLAGGRETQYF.

In nucleotides, the CDR3 is TGTGCCAGCAGCTTGGCAGGGTTGGAGACCCAGTACTTC. The encoded protein is CASSLAGLETQYF. The rearrangement links TRBV5-6 to TRBJ2-5, with D possibly being TRBD1 (5 bases). Trimming stripped 0 bases from V and 5 bases from J, with 8 bases between. CDR3 length: 13 amino acids. Germline V lookup: CDR1 SGHDT, CDR2 YYEEEE.

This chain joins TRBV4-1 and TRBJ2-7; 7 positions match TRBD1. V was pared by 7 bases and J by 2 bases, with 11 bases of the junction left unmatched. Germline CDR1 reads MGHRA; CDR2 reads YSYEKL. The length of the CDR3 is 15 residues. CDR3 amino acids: CASTLSTGTPYEQYF. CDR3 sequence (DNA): TGCGCCAGCACCCTTTCGACAGGGACCCCCTACGAGCAGTACTTC.

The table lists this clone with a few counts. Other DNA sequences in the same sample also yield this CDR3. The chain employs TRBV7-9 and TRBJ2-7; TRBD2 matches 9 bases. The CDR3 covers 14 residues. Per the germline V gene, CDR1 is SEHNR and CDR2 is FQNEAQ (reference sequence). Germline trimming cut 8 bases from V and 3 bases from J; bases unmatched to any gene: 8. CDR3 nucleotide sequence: TGTGCCAGCTGGCGGACTAGCGTATTCTACGAGCAGTACTTC. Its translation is CASWRTSVFYEQYF.

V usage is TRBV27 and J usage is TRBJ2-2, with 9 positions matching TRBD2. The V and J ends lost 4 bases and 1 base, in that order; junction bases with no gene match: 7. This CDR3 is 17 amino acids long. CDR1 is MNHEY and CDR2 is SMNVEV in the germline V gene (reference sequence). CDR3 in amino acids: CASSWTAGGLNTGELFF. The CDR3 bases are TGTGCCAGCAGTTGGACAGCGGGAGGTCTGAACACCGGGGAGCTGTTTTTT.

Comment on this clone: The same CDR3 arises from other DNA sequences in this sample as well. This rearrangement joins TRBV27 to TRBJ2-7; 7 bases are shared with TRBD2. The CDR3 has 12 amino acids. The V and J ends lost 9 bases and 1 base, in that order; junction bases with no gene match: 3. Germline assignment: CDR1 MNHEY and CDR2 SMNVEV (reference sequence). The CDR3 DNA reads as TGTGCCAGTCGCGGGGGATCCTACGAGCAGTACTTC. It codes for CASRGGSYEQYF.

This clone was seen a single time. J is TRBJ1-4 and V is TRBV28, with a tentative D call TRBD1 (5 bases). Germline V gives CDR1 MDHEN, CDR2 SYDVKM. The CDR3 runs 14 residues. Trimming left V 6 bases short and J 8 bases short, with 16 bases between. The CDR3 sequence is CASRPEGLSEKLFF. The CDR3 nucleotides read TGTGCCAGCAGACCTGAGGGACTCTCAGAAAAACTGTTTTTT.